This TCR beta chain was sequenced in a study of Tregs in tolerant kidney transplant recipients. General observations from the study: Biological reproducibility was not directly addressed, but technical replication error appeared minimal. Nucleotide sequences could not be compared across some patients' samples due to primer changes. Tregs expanded with activated donor B cells seemed most donor-specific.

Assay used: immunoSEQ multiplex PCR; TCRdb lists only in-frame clones, some missing. The table lists approximately 47,000 clones, around 90% of them singletons. CDR3 size: 16 residues. In germline, CDR1 is LGHNA, CDR2 YSLEER. V lost 2 bases and J lost 0, with 12 bases in between. Recipients received nonmyeloablative bone marrow transplants from related graft donors, with transient mixed chimerism. Unstimulated regulatory T cells (CD4+CD25+CD127-), CD4+CD25- non-regulatory cells, CD4 and CD8 cells were FACS-sorted from thawed PBMCs. For this clone: The target antigen is unknown.

Sequences were derived from CD8+ T cells from blood (PBMCs), sampled 12 months after the transplant. The TCR was taken from a human patient who received a combined kidney and bone marrow transplant. Some T cells may originate from the graft donor. This chain uses TRBV4-3 with TRBJ2-3, with a tentative D call TRBD2 (6 bases). CDR3 nucleotide sequence: TGCGCCAGCAGCCAACGACTAGTCCCCAGCACAGATACGCAGTATTTT. Protein product: CASSQRLVPSTDTQYF.